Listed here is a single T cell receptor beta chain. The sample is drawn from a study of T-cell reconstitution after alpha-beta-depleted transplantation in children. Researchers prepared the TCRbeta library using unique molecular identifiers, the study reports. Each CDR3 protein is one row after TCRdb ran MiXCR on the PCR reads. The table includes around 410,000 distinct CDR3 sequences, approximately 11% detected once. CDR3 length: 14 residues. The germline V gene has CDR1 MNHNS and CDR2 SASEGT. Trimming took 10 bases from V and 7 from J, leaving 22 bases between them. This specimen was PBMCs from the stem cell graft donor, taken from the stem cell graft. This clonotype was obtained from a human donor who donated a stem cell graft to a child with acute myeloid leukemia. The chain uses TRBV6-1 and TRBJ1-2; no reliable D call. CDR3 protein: CATSKYTTLGGYTF. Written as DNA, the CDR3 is TGTGCCACCTCCAAGTATACCACACTTGGTGGCTACACCTTC.